This is a list of T cell receptor beta chains from one sample in a study of blood T cell repertoires in COVID-19. Data came from immunoSEQ multiplex PCR; TCRdb stores just in-frame clones and leaves some out. The table lists about 230,000 clones, approximately 88% of them singletons. The sequenced sample consisted of peripheral blood. The receptors originated from a man aged 35-49 years with acute or convalescent COVID-19. Each CDR3 is given with its conserved first and last residue. A D gene is named only where the DNA matches it firmly. Size is stated for part of the rows, as once, few or many counts, or as a class when the clone is expanded.

D gene: TRBD2; clone size: many; V gene: TRBV11-2; J gene: TRBJ2-7; CDR3 DNA: TGTGCCAGCACCCGGGGAGGGAGCTCCTACGAGCAGTACTTC; CDR3 protein: CASTRGGSSYEQYF
D gene: .; clone size: .; V gene: TRBV25-1; J gene: TRBJ1-1; CDR3 DNA: TGTGCCAGCAGTGCTGACCAGGGGAGAGCTTTCTTT; CDR3 protein: CASSADQGRAFF
D gene: .; clone size: .; V gene: TRBV20-1; J gene: TRBJ2-1; CDR3 DNA: TGCAGTGCTAGTTTAAGCACCTACAATGAGCAGTTCTTC; CDR3 protein: CSASLSTYNEQFF
D gene: TRBD1; clone size: .; V gene: TRBV18; J gene: TRBJ1-2; CDR3 DNA: TGTGCCAGCTCAATCCGGGACAGTTATGGCTACACCTTC; CDR3 protein: CASSIRDSYGYTF
D gene: .; clone size: .; V gene: TRBV7-8; J gene: TRBJ1-1; CDR3 DNA: TGTGCCAGCAGCTATCTCCCGGGGATCGGGTCGAACACTGAAGCTTTCTTT; CDR3 protein: CASSYLPGIGSNTEAFF
D gene: .; clone size: once; V gene: TRBV7-2; J gene: TRBJ2-3; CDR3 DNA: TGTGCCAGCAGCTCAAATCCCGCGGCCGCCACAGATACGCAGTATTTT; CDR3 protein: CASSSNPAAATDTQYF
D gene: .; clone size: once; V gene: TRBV19; J gene: TRBJ1-4; CDR3 DNA: TGTGCCAGTAGGACTCCTCTCCAGGGAAATGAAAAACTGTTTTTT; CDR3 protein: CASRTPLQGNEKLFF
D gene: .; clone size: .; V gene: TRBV5-1; J gene: TRBJ1-3; CDR3 DNA: TGCGCCAGCAGCTTGGCGGGGGTCGAAAACACCATATATTTT; CDR3 protein: CASSLAGVENTIYF
D gene: .; clone size: .; V gene: TRBV15; J gene: TRBJ2-1; CDR3 DNA: TGTGCCACCAGCAGAGATACTAGGGTTAGGCAGTTCTTC; CDR3 protein: CATSRDTRVRQFF
D gene: TRBD1; clone size: .; V gene: TRBV3-1/TRBV3-2; J gene: TRBJ2-7; CDR3 DNA: TGTGCCAGCAGCCAAGATGACAGGGTATCCTACGAGCAGTACTTC; CDR3 protein: CASSQDDRVSYEQYF
D gene: .; clone size: .; V gene: TRBV5-4; J gene: TRBJ2-5; CDR3 DNA: TGTGCCAGCAGCCCCCCGGGGAGGGGGACAGAGACCCAGTACTTC; CDR3 protein: CASSPPGRGTETQYF
D gene: .; clone size: .; V gene: TRBV12-3/TRBV12-4; J gene: TRBJ1-2; CDR3 DNA: TGTGCCAGCACCAAGGACAGCTTCTATGGCTACACCTTC; CDR3 protein: CASTKDSFYGYTF
D gene: TRBD2; clone size: .; V gene: TRBV5-4; J gene: TRBJ2-1; CDR3 DNA: TGTGCCAGCAGCCCACGACTAGCGGATTACAATGAGCAGTTCTTC; CDR3 protein: CASSPRLADYNEQFF
D gene: TRBD1; clone size: .; V gene: TRBV5-1; J gene: TRBJ1-1; CDR3 DNA: TGCGCCAGCAGCTTGGCCATTGGACAGGTCACTGAAGCTTTCTTT; CDR3 protein: CASSLAIGQVTEAFF
D gene: .; clone size: .; V gene: TRBV21-1; J gene: TRBJ2-7; CDR3 DNA: TGTGCCAGCAGCAAAGGGGTTGCGGGAGTAAGTGAGCAGTACTTC; CDR3 protein: CASSKGVAGVSEQYF
D gene: TRBD1; clone size: many; V gene: TRBV27; J gene: TRBJ1-2; CDR3 DNA: TGTGCCAGCAGTCCCGGGACAGGGTATGGCTACACCTTC; CDR3 protein: CASSPGTGYGYTF
D gene: .; clone size: .; V gene: TRBV7-2; J gene: TRBJ1-2; CDR3 DNA: TGTGCCCTGGGAGGGAGCGGGAATGGCTACACCTTC; CDR3 protein: CALGGSGNGYTF
D gene: .; clone size: .; V gene: TRBV9; J gene: TRBJ1-2; CDR3 DNA: TGTGCCAGCAGCGTAGATGGGGGGGTTAATGGCTACACCTTC; CDR3 protein: CASSVDGGVNGYTF
D gene: TRBD2; clone size: .; V gene: TRBV19; J gene: TRBJ2-5; CDR3 DNA: TGTGCCGTTGGCGGGGGGGGGAGAGAGACCCAGTACTTC; CDR3 protein: CAVGGGGRETQYF
D gene: TRBD1; clone size: .; V gene: TRBV19; J gene: TRBJ2-1; CDR3 DNA: TGTGCCAGTAGTAGTGGACAGGGGATCCTGGAAAATGAGCAGTTCTTC; CDR3 protein: CASSSGQGILENEQFF
D gene: .; clone size: once; V gene: TRBV27; J gene: TRBJ2-2; CDR3 DNA: TGTGCCAGCAGTTTTAACAGGAAGAACACCGGGGAGCTGTTTTTT; CDR3 protein: CASSFNRKNTGELFF
D gene: TRBD2; clone size: .; V gene: TRBV3-1/TRBV3-2; J gene: TRBJ2-7; CDR3 DNA: TGTGCCAGCAGCCGACGGACTAGCGTCCCCGACGAGCAGTACTTC; CDR3 protein: CASSRRTSVPDEQYF
D gene: .; clone size: .; V gene: TRBV7-2; J gene: TRBJ1-2; CDR3 DNA: TGTGCCAGCAGCTTGGCGGGGACGGGCTATGGCTACACCTTC; CDR3 protein: CASSLAGTGYGYTF
D gene: TRBD1; clone size: .; V gene: TRBV3-1/TRBV3-2; J gene: TRBJ2-7; CDR3 DNA: TGTGCCAGCAGCGAACCGGGACAGGGGGCCAAGGAATACTTC; CDR3 protein: CASSEPGQGAKEYF
D gene: .; clone size: few; V gene: TRBV10-3; J gene: TRBJ2-5; CDR3 DNA: TGTGCCATCAGTGACCCCGGAGGGCAAAAAGAGACCCAGTACTTC; CDR3 protein: CAISDPGGQKETQYF
D gene: .; clone size: .; V gene: TRBV4-2; J gene: TRBJ1-1; CDR3 DNA: TGTGCCAGCAGTACCACAGAGAACACTGAAGCTTTCTTT; CDR3 protein: CASSTTENTEAFF
D gene: TRBD1; clone size: .; V gene: TRBV3-1/TRBV3-2; J gene: TRBJ1-1; CDR3 DNA: TGTGCCAGCATCCAGGGGGCGGGCAACACTGAAGCTTTCTTT; CDR3 protein: CASIQGAGNTEAFF
D gene: .; clone size: .; V gene: TRBV10-2; J gene: TRBJ1-3; CDR3 DNA: TGCGCCAGCAGCCTGACAGTCTCTGGAAACACCATATATTTT; CDR3 protein: CASSLTVSGNTIYF
D gene: .; clone size: .; V gene: TRBV10-3; J gene: TRBJ1-1; CDR3 DNA: TGTGCCATCAGTGGGGAGGGGCTCGGCACTGAAGCTTTCTTT; CDR3 protein: CAISGEGLGTEAFF
D gene: TRBD1; clone size: once; V gene: TRBV7-2; J gene: TRBJ2-4; CDR3 DNA: TGTGCCAGCAGCCCCCGGACAGGGTGGGACATTCAGTACTTC; CDR3 protein: CASSPRTGWDIQYF
D gene: .; clone size: .; V gene: TRBV18; J gene: TRBJ1-2; CDR3 DNA: TGTGCCAGCTCACCCCCAGAAGGGAGGTGGGGAAACCACTATGGCTACACCTTC; CDR3 protein: CASSPPEGRWGNHYGYTF
D gene: .; clone size: .; V gene: TRBV7-2; J gene: TRBJ2-6; CDR3 DNA: TGTGCCAGCAGCTTACAAGCAGGGGCAATCTCTGGGGCCAACGTCCTGACTTTC; CDR3 protein: CASSLQAGAISGANVLTF
D gene: .; clone size: .; V gene: TRBV4-1; J gene: TRBJ2-1; CDR3 DNA: TGCGCCAGCAGCCAAGAAAACCCGGGACTGGTCAATGAGCAGTTCTTC; CDR3 protein: CASSQENPGLVNEQFF
D gene: TRBD2; clone size: .; V gene: TRBV27; J gene: TRBJ2-1; CDR3 DNA: TGTGCCAGCTGGCGGGTGGGGTTAGCGGGAGGGCTTCGTTACAATGAGCAGTTCTTC; CDR3 protein: CASWRVGLAGGLRYNEQFF
D gene: .; clone size: .; V gene: TRBV5-4; J gene: TRBJ2-3; CDR3 DNA: TGTGCCAGCAGCTTGGGGCCTGGCCCCGGCACAGATACGCAGTATTTT; CDR3 protein: CASSLGPGPGTDTQYF
D gene: TRBD2; clone size: .; V gene: TRBV19; J gene: TRBJ2-7; CDR3 DNA: TGTGCCAGTAGTATGGTGACTAGCGGCTACGAGCAGTACTTC; CDR3 protein: CASSMVTSGYEQYF
D gene: TRBD1; clone size: .; V gene: TRBV11-3; J gene: TRBJ1-1; CDR3 DNA: TGTGCCAGCAGCCCCGGGACAGGGAACACTGAAGCTTTCTTT; CDR3 protein: CASSPGTGNTEAFF
D gene: TRBD2; clone size: .; V gene: TRBV29-1; J gene: TRBJ2-3; CDR3 DNA: TGCAGCGTCACCATCTCAGGGACTAGTAAAGATACGCAGTATTTT; CDR3 protein: CSVTISGTSKDTQYF
D gene: TRBD1; clone size: .; V gene: TRBV15; J gene: TRBJ2-1; CDR3 DNA: TGTGCCACCAGCAGAACGGGACAGAACTACAATGAGCAGTTCTTC; CDR3 protein: CATSRTGQNYNEQFF
D gene: TRBD1; clone size: .; V gene: TRBV6-5; J gene: TRBJ1-5; CDR3 DNA: TGTGCCAGCATGCCGCTACAGGGGTGGAATCAGCCCCAGCATTTT; CDR3 protein: CASMPLQGWNQPQHF
D gene: .; clone size: .; V gene: TRBV5-1; J gene: TRBJ2-7; CDR3 DNA: TGCGCCAGCAGCTTGTATCCAGCGGATCGTACCTACGAGCAGTACTTC; CDR3 protein: CASSLYPADRTYEQYF
D gene: .; clone size: .; V gene: TRBV30; J gene: TRBJ2-1; CDR3 DNA: TGTGCCTGGAGTAGGTTGGCGGGGATCGGTGAGCAGTTCTTC; CDR3 protein: CAWSRLAGIGEQFF
D gene: TRBD1; clone size: .; V gene: TRBV28; J gene: TRBJ2-2; CDR3 DNA: TGTGCCAGCAAGGTTTTGGGACAGGTTTATGGCGGGGAGCTGTTTTTT; CDR3 protein: CASKVLGQVYGGELFF
D gene: .; clone size: .; V gene: TRBV5-1; J gene: TRBJ1-4; CDR3 DNA: TGCGCCAGCAGCAAGGACACTATTTATGAAAAACTGTTTTTT; CDR3 protein: CASSKDTIYEKLFF